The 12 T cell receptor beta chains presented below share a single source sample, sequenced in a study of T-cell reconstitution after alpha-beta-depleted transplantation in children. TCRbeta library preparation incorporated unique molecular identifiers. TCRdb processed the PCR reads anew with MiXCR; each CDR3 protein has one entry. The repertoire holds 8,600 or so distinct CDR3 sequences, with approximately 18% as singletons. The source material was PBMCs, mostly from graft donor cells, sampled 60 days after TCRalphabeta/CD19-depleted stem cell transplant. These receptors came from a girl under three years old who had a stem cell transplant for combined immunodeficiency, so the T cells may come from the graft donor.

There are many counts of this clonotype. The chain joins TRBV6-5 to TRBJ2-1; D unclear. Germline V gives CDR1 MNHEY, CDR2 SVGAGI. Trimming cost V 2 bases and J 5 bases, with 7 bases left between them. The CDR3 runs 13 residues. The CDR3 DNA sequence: TGTGCCAGCAGTTACCTCTACGACAATGAGCAGTTCTTC. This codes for CASSYLYDNEQFF.

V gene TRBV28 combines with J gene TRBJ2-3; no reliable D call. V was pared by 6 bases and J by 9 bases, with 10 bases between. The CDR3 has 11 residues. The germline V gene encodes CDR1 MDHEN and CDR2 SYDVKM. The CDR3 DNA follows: TGTGCCAGCAGCCTTAAGGACACGCAGTATTTT. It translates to CASSLKDTQYF.

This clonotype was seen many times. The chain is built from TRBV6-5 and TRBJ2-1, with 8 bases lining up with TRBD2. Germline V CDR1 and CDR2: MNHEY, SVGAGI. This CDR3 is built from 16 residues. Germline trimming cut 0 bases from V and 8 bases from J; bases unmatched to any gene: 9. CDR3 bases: TGTGCCAGCAGTTACTCCCTAACGGGAGGGTGGGATGAGCAGTTCTTC. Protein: CASSYSLTGGWDEQFF.

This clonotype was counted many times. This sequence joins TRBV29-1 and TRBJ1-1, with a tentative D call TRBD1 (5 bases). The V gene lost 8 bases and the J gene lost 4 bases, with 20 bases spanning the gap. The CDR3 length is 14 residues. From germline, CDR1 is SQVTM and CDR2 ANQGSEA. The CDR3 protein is CSITKTIGGTEAFF. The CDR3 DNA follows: TGCAGCATAACTAAGACCATTGGGGGCACTGAAGCTTTCTTT.

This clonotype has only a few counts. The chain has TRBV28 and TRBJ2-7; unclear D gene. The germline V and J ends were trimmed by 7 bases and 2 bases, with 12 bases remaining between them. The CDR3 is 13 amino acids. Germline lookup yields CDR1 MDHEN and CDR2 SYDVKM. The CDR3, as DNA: TGTGCCAGCAATGGCGTCTTCACCTACGAGCAGTACTTC. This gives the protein CASNGVFTYEQYF.

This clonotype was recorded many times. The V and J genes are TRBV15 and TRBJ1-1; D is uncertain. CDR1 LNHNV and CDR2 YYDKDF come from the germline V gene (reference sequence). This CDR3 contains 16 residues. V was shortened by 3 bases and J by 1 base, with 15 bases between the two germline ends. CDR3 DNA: TGTGCCACCAGCAGGTACCTCGCGACCGAGAACACTGAAGCTTTCTTT. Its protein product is CATSRYLATENTEAFF.

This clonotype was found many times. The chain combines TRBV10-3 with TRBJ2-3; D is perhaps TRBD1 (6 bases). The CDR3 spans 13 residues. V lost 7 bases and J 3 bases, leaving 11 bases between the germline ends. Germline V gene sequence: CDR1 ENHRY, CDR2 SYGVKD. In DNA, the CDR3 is TGTGCCATCAATGCAGGGGAAACAGATACGCAGTATTTT. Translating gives CAINAGETDTQYF.

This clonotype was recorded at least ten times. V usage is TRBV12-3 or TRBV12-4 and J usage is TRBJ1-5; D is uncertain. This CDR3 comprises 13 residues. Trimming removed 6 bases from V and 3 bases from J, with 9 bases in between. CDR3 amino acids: CASRPSLNQPQHF. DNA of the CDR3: TGTGCCAGCAGGCCATCTCTCAATCAGCCCCAGCATTTT.

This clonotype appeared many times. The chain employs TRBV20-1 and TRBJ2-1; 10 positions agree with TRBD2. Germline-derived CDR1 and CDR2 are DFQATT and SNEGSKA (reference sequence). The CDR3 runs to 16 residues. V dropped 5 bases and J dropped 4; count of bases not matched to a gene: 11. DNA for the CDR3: TGCAGTGCTCATACAGGACTAGCGGCCCGGTACAATGAGCAGTTCTTC. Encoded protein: CSAHTGLAARYNEQFF.

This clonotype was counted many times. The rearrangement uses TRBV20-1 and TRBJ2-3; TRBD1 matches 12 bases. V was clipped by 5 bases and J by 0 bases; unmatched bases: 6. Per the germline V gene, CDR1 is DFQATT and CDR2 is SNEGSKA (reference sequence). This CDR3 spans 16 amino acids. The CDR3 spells CSAVRDRGPSTDTQYF. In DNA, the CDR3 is TGCAGTGCTGTCCGGGACAGGGGGCCCAGCACAGATACGCAGTATTTT.

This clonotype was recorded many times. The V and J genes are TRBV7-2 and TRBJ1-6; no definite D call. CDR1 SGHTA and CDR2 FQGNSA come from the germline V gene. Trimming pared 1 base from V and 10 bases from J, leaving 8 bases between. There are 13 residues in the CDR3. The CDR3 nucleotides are TGTGCCAGCAGCTTAGGGCTACGGTCACCCCTCCACTTT. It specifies CASSLGLRSPLHF.

CDR3 sequence: CASSDDRDGYTF. The DNA of the CDR3 is TGTGCCAGCAGTGACGACAGGGATGGCTACACCTTC. The V gene is TRBV2, the J gene TRBJ1-2, with 7 bases that match TRBD1. Germline CDR1 and CDR2: SNHLY and FYNNEI. The CDR3 runs to 12 residues. V shed 3 bases, J shed 6 bases, and the junction held 1 base outside the gene matches. Drawing the rest from reference TRBV2 and TRBJ1-2, the complete variable domain is EPEVTQTPSHQVTQMGQEVILRCVPISNHLYFYWYRQILGQKVEFLVSFYNNEISEKSEIFDDQFSVERPDGSNFTLKIRSTKLEDSAMYFCASSDDRDGYTFGSGTRLTVV.